The clone carrying this T cell receptor beta chain was counted ten times or more. Its specificity is not known. Preparation of the TCRbeta library involved a method that used unique molecular identifiers. MiXCR, applied by TCRdb to the PCR reads, yields one record per CDR3 protein. The sample has roughly 3,400 distinct CDR3 sequences, 22% seen once. This record belongs to a study of T-cell reconstitution after alpha-beta-depleted transplantation in children. V lost 7 bases, J lost 6 bases, and 10 bases stayed unmatched. Germline assignment: CDR1 SEHNR and CDR2 FQNEAQ (reference sequence). The length of the CDR3 is 15 residues. Whole-study findings and limits: Newly made T cells mostly supplied T-cell counts and diversity one year after transplant. There were some patients whose high TCRbeta diversity at day 60 came from surviving recipient T cells and thymic progenitors. There were reportedly several hundred expanded graft clones from which alpha-beta T cells came about two months after transplant.

The input for sequencing was PBMCs, mostly from graft donor cells, taken 60 days after TCRalphabeta/CD19-depleted stem cell transplant. This chain connects TRBV7-9 to TRBJ1-2; TRBD1 agrees at 11 bases. This TCR was sampled from a male patient aged 2-15 years who had a stem cell transplant for acute lymphoblastic leukemia, so the T cells may come from the graft donor. CDR3 loop: CASTRVRTGGNGYTF. Written as DNA, the CDR3 is TGTGCCAGCACCCGGGTCCGGACAGGGGGCAATGGCTACACCTTC. Using reference TRBV7-9 and TRBJ1-2 for the parts outside the CDR3, the full variable domain is DTGVSQNPRHKITKRGQNVTFRCDPISEHNRLYWYRQTLGQGPEFLTYFQNEAQLEKSRLLSDRFSAERPKGSFSTLEIQRTEQGDSAMYLCASTRVRTGGNGYTFGSGTRLTVV.